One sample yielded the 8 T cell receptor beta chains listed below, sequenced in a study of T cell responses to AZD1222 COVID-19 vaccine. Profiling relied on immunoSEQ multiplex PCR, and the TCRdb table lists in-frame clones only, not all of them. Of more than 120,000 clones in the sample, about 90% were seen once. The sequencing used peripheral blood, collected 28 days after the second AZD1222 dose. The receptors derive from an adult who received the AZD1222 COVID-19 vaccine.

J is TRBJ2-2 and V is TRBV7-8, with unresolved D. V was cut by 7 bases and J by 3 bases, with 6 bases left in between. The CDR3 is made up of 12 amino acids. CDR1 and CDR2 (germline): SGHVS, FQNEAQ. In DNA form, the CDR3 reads TGTGCCAGCACGCGGCACACCGGGGAGCTGTTTTTT. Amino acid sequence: CASTRHTGELFF.

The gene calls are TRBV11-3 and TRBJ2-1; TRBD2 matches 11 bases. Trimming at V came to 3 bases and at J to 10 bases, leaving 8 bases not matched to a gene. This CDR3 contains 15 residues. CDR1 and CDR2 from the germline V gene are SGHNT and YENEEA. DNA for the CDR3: TGTGCCAGCAGCTTTGGTAGCGGGGGGGCAAGAGAGCAGTTCTTC. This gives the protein CASSFGSGGAREQFF.

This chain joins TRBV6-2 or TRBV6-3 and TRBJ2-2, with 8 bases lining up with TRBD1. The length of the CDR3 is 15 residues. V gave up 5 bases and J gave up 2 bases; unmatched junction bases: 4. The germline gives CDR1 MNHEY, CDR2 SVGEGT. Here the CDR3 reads CASSAGTGNTGELFF. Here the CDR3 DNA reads TGTGCCAGCAGTGCGGGGACAGGTAACACCGGGGAGCTGTTTTTT.

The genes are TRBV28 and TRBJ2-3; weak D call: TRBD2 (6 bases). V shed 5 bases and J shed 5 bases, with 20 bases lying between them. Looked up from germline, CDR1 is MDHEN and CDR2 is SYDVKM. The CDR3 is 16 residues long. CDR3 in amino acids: CASSGPVAGSGDTQYF. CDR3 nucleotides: TGTGCCAGCAGTGGACCGGTGGCGGGAAGTGGAGATACGCAGTATTTT.

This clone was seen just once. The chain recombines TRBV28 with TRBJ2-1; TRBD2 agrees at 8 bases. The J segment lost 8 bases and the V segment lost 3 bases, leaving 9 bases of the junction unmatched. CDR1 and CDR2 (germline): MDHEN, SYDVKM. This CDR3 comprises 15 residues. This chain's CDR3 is CASSFELAERDEQFF. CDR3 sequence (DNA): TGTGCCAGCAGTTTCGAACTAGCGGAGAGGGATGAGCAGTTCTTC.

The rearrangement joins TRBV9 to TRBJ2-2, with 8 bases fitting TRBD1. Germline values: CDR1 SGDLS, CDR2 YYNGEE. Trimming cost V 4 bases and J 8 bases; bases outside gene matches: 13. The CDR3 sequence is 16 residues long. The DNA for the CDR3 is TGTGCCAGCAGCACCCCGGACAGGGTGGATGGTGGGGAGCTGTTTTTT. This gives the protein CASSTPDRVDGGELFF.

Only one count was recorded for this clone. The CDR3 DNA reads TGTGCCTGGAGCCCAGGGGCAGGGGGGATCTATGGCTACACCTTC. Its protein product is CAWSPGAGGIYGYTF. The V gene is TRBV30, the J gene TRBJ1-2, with 7 bases lining up with TRBD1. V lost 3 bases and J lost 4; bases outside the gene matches: 11. CDR3 length: 15 residues. From germline, CDR1 is GTSNPN and CDR2 SVGIG (reference sequence). Full variable domain (outside the CDR3, taken from reference TRBV30 and TRBJ1-2): SQTIHQWPATLVQPVGSPLSLECTVEGTSNPNLYWYRQAAGRGLQLLFYSVGIGQISSEVPQNLSASRPQDRQFILSSKKLLLSDSGFYLCAWSPGAGGIYGYTFGSGTRLTVV.

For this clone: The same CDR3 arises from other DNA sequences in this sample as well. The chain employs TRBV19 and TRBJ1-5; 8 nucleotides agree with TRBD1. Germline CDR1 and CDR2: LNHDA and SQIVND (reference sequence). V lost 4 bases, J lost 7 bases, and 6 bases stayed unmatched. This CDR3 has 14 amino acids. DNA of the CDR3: TGTGCCAGTAGTACTACAGGGGGAGGGCAGCCCCAGCATTTT. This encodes CASSTTGGGQPQHF.